One sample yielded the 28 T cell receptor beta chains listed below, sequenced in a study of T cells in Graves' hyperthyroidism and ophthalmopathy. Amplification targeted TCR beta CDR3 regions from RNA transcripts. First-round RT-PCR targeting the TCR CDR3 was performed with the HTBI primer set. TCRdb ran MiXCR on the multiplex PCR reads and lists one entry per CDR3 protein. The table lists roughly 700,000 distinct CDR3 sequences, approximately 14% of them singletons, with 10% in the top ten. Sample: blood. All receptors come from a woman under 30 with Graves' hyperthyroidism.

The chain recombines TRBV20-1 with TRBJ2-3; tentative D call: TRBD2 (5 bases). Trimming pared 1 base from V and 1 base from J, leaving 12 bases between. Germline CDR1 reads DFQATT; CDR2 reads SNEGSKA (reference sequence). The CDR3 runs 15 residues. DNA for the CDR3: TGCAGTGCTAGAGCCTTGGAGGTTGGCACAGATACGCAGTATTTT. Encoded protein: CSARALEVGTDTQYF.

This clonotype has a handful of counts. The chain has TRBV4-1 and TRBJ2-3; the match to TRBD1 covers 9 bases. The CDR3 is 16 amino acids. Germline values: CDR1 MGHRA, CDR2 YSYEKL. V shed 5 bases and J 1 base; nucleotides not matched to a gene: 7. CDR3 sequence (DNA): TGCGCCAGCAGCGACGGGACAGGGCCCCGCACAGATACGCAGTATTTT. It codes for CASSDGTGPRTDTQYF.

The chain has TRBV20-1 and TRBJ2-1, with 7 bases fitting TRBD2. With V trimmed by 3 bases and J by 9 bases, 14 bases remained unmatched. The CDR3 extends over 15 amino acids. Germline CDR1 reads DFQATT; CDR2 reads SNEGSKA (reference sequence). Written as DNA, the CDR3 is TGCAGTGCTAGCCGCCTAGCGGCCCGCTGGGCTGAGCAGTTCTTC. This translates into CSASRLAARWAEQFF.

In its sample, this clonotype was seen a few times. V and J are TRBV20-1 and TRBJ2-7; D possibly uses TRBD1 or TRBD2 (5 bases each). The V gene's germline CDR1 is DFQATT and CDR2 SNEGSKA (reference sequence). The CDR3 consists of 14 residues. V was shortened by 3 bases and J by 6 bases, with 18 bases between the two germline ends. CDR3 bases: TGCAGTGCTAGGGGGCAACCGGGGAGAGGCGAGCAGTACTTC. Translated, it gives CSARGQPGRGEQYF.

The rearrangement joins TRBV6-1 to TRBJ2-5; 9 bases agree with TRBD2. The V and J ends lost 5 bases and 1 base, in that order; junction bases with no gene match: 5. The CDR3 loop spans 15 amino acids. CDR1 is MNHNS and CDR2 is SASEGT in the germline V gene. Here the CDR3 reads CASSYSGSSQETQYF. DNA for the CDR3: TGTGCCAGCAGTTATAGCGGGAGTAGCCAAGAGACCCAGTACTTC.

V is TRBV29-1 and J is TRBJ2-2; TRBD1 matches 7 bases. The trim removed 7 bases at V and 4 bases at J, leaving 3 bases unmatched. This CDR3 is built from 12 residues. Germline lookup yields CDR1 SQVTM and CDR2 ANQGSEA. The CDR3 region is CSARQGTGELFF. The CDR3 DNA is TGCAGCGCCCGACAGGGCACCGGGGAGCTGTTTTTT.

Remarks on this clonotype: Being one base from a much bigger clone, this may be a read error. This rearrangement joins TRBV7-2 to TRBJ2-1, with 8 bases aligning to TRBD2. TRBJ2-7 explains the end of the DNA better; the J call may be wrong. CDR3 length equals 15 residues. In germline, CDR1 is SGHTA, CDR2 FQGNSA. The CDR3 loop reads CASSPAGAVYNEQYF. CDR3 coding DNA: TGTGCCAGCAGCCCAGCGGGAGCGGTCTACAATGAGCAGTACTTC.

This clonotype was seen repeatedly, ten times or more. V gene TRBV30 combines with J gene TRBJ2-2; D gene ambiguous. V lost 1 base and J 8 bases, leaving 14 bases between the germline ends. CDR3 length: 14 amino acids. Germline CDR1 is GTSNPN and CDR2 is SVGIG (reference sequence). CDR3 region: CAWSGQPTYGELFF. CDR3 in DNA: TGTGCCTGGAGTGGCCAGCCGACCTATGGGGAGCTGTTTTTT.

This clonotype was detected many times. The J gene is TRBJ2-5, the V gene TRBV3-1; 8 nucleotides match TRBD2. Per the germline V gene, CDR1 is LGHDT and CDR2 is YNNKEL (reference sequence). Losses at the gene ends were 0 bases for V and 2 bases for J; bases not matched to a gene: 8. The CDR3 loop spans 17 amino acids. CDR3 in amino acids: CASSQDVTSAKQETQYF. As DNA, the CDR3 is TGTGCCAGCAGCCAAGATGTGACTAGCGCGAAACAAGAGACCCAGTACTTC.

This chain links TRBV15 with TRBJ2-1; TRBD2 matches at 8 bases. The germline gives CDR1 LNHNV, CDR2 YYDKDF (reference sequence). V shed 1 base, J shed 9 bases, and the junction held 11 bases outside the gene matches. The CDR3 length is 16 residues. The CDR3 region is CATSRGLGTSDREQFF. The DNA of the CDR3 is TGTGCCACCAGCAGAGGGTTAGGGACTAGTGACCGTGAGCAGTTCTTC. The variable domain in full, with the rest retrieved from reference TRBV15 and TRBJ2-1, is DAMVIQNPRYQVTQFGKPVTLSCSQTLNHNVMYWYQQKSSQAPKLLFHYYDKDFNNEADTPDNFQSRRPNTSFCFLDIRSPGLGDTAMYLCATSRGLGTSDREQFFGPGTRLTVL.

The chain carries TRBV7-9 and TRBJ2-5; D unclear. The CDR3 runs to 15 residues. Germline lookup yields CDR1 SEHNR and CDR2 FQNEAQ (reference sequence). Trimming cost V 7 bases and J 7 bases, with 22 bases left between them. The CDR3 spells CASTYDLGQARTQYF. The CDR3 region has the DNA TGTGCCAGCACCTACGATCTAGGCCAGGCACGGACCCAGTACTTC.

V is TRBV6-2 or TRBV6-3 and J is TRBJ2-1, with a weak D call TRBD2 (6 bases). The length of the CDR3 is 17 residues. V was cut by 7 bases and J by 5 bases, with 24 bases left in between. Germline loops: CDR1 MNHEY, CDR2 SVGEGT. CDR3 in DNA: TGTGCCAGCACCGACGGCGGCGGAGCGGGTACTCACAATGAGCAGTTCTTC. It encodes CASTDGGGAGTHNEQFF.

V usage is TRBV6-1 and J usage is TRBJ2-5; 11 bases align to TRBD1. The J segment lost 3 bases and the V segment lost 5 bases, leaving 5 bases of the junction unmatched. The germline gives CDR1 MNHNS, CDR2 SASEGT. This CDR3 is 15 amino acids long. In DNA form, the CDR3 reads TGTGCCAGCAGTATGTGGACAGGGGGCGAAGAGACCCAGTACTTC. It codes for CASSMWTGGEETQYF.

This clonotype was picked up many times. The chain has TRBV2 and TRBJ2-1; TRBD1 agrees at 10 bases. The CDR3 extends over 14 amino acids. J was trimmed by 4 bases and V by 9 bases; bases with no gene match: 6. Germline loops: CDR1 SNHLY, CDR2 FYNNEI. The CDR3 loop is CASLPGQGYNEQFF. CDR3 DNA sequence: TGTGCCAGTCTACCGGGACAGGGGTACAATGAGCAGTTCTTC.

CDR3 coding DNA: TGTGCCAGCAGTTCGTGGGTCACGGGACATTCCACTTACGAGCAGTACTTC. Protein: CASSSWVTGHSTYEQYF. The chain couples TRBV27 to TRBJ2-7; TRBD1 is a possible D gene (6 bases). Trimming pared 4 bases from V and 4 bases from J, leaving 23 bases between. From germline, CDR1 is MNHEY and CDR2 SMNVEV (reference sequence). CDR3 size: 17 residues.

In its sample, this clonotype was seen many times. This chain connects TRBV6-1 to TRBJ1-1, with TRBD1 as a possible D gene (6 bases). In germline, CDR1 is MNHNS, CDR2 SASEGT. Trimming took 6 bases from V and 1 from J, leaving 9 bases between them. This CDR3 is 13 amino acids long. The CDR3 DNA follows: TGTGCCAGCAGAGGACAGCCGAACACTGAAGCTTTCTTT. Protein product: CASRGQPNTEAFF.

In the case of this clonotype: A much larger clone lies a single base off, so this may be a read error. This CDR3 reads CTSGRNRGGSYEQYF. For the CDR3, the DNA is TGTACCAGCGGTCGTAACAGGGGGGGCTCCTACGAGCAGTACTTC. V gene TRBV28 combines with J gene TRBJ2-7; a weak D match, TRBD1 (8 bases). The length of the CDR3 is 15 residues. Germline V gives CDR1 MDHEN, CDR2 SYDVKM.

This clonotype was detected many times. V and J are TRBV11-2 and TRBJ2-7, with TRBD2 as a possible D gene (6 bases). Deletions cut 5 bases from V and 2 bases from J, with 10 bases between. The CDR3 is 13 amino acids. Looked up from germline, CDR1 is SGHAT and CDR2 is FQNNGV. This CDR3 reads CASSLTGAYEQYF. The CDR3 DNA reads as TGTGCCAGCAGCCTAACGGGAGCCTACGAGCAGTACTTC. The full variable domain, with the rest looked up from reference TRBV11-2 and TRBJ2-7, is EAGVAQSPRYKIIEKRQSVAFWCNPISGHATLYWYQQILGQGPKLLIQFQNNGVVDDSQLPKDRFSAERLKGVDSTLKIQPAKLEDSAVYLCASSLTGAYEQYFGPGTRLTVT.

The chain couples TRBV19 to TRBJ1-5; 10 bases fit TRBD1. The germline gives CDR1 LNHDA, CDR2 SQIVND (reference sequence). The CDR3 is 18 residues long. The V and J ends lost 5 bases and 5 bases, in that order; junction bases with no gene match: 15. Here the CDR3 DNA reads TGTGCCAGTAGTTTTCCCCCCCCGACAGGGGGCGCATATCAGCCCCAGCATTTT. Translated, it gives CASSFPPPTGGAYQPQHF.

This clonotype was seen many times. The CDR3 DNA reads TGTGCCAGCAGGGCTCTCGTCAAACAAGAGACCCAGTACTTC. This gives the protein CASRALVKQETQYF. The chain combines TRBV6-1 with TRBJ2-5; D not resolved. Germline lookup yields CDR1 MNHNS and CDR2 SASEGT. The CDR3 length is 14 residues. Trimming removed 6 bases at V and 2 bases at J, with 13 bases between.

In its sample, this clonotype was seen a few times. An end of the junction does not agree with germline; a read error may underlie this. The J gene is TRBJ2-6, the V gene TRBV7-3; 8 nucleotides line up with TRBD1. The CDR3 is 17 residues long. Germline lookup yields CDR1 SGHTA and CDR2 FQGTGA. The chain's CDR3 is CASSPTGGSSEANVLTF. CDR3 DNA: TGTGCCAGCAGCCCCACAGGGGGTAGCTCTGAGGCCAACGTCCTGACTTTC. Using reference TRBV7-3 and TRBJ2-6 for the parts outside the CDR3, the full variable domain is GAGVSQTPSNKVTEKGKYVELRCDPISGHTALYWYRQSLGQGPEFLIYFQGTGAADDSGLPNDRFFAVRPEGSVSTLKIQRTERGDSAVYLCASSPTGGSSEANVLTFGAGSRLTVL.

This clonotype came up many times. The chain carries TRBV5-5 and TRBJ2-5; D not certain. The V gene lost 2 bases and the J gene lost 2 bases, with 16 bases spanning the gap. The CDR3 contains 16 residues. Germline V CDR1 and CDR2: SGHKS, YYEKEE (reference sequence). CDR3 protein: CASSFGQVVSQETQYF. Written as DNA, the CDR3 is TGTGCCAGCAGCTTCGGTCAGGTCGTCAGTCAAGAGACCCAGTACTTC.

J is TRBJ1-4 and V is TRBV12-3 or TRBV12-4; D is possibly TRBD1 (6 bases). Trimming removed 3 bases at V and 8 bases at J, with 22 bases between. The CDR3 is made up of 17 amino acids. The CDR3: CASSLGGPGTSSEKLFF. CDR3 nucleotide sequence: TGTGCCAGCAGTTTGGGGGGTCCCGGGACATCCTCAGAAAAACTGTTTTTT.

The sample holds many counts of this clonotype. The V gene is TRBV7-2, the J gene TRBJ2-7; no clear D. Trimming took off 7 bases at V and 4 bases at J, with 5 bases between the two ends. CDR3 length: 10 amino acids. CDR1 and CDR2 from the germline V gene are SGHTA and FQGNSA. The DNA for the CDR3 is TGTGCCAGCACAACTTACGAGCAGTACTTC. Amino acids: CASTTYEQYF.

CDR3 DNA sequence: TGTGCCACAACGGGGGGGGGGCAAGAGACCCAGTACTTC. Translating gives CATTGGGQETQYF. This chain connects TRBV7-9 to TRBJ2-5, with TRBD2 identical over 8 bases. J lost 2 bases, V lost 10 bases, and 6 bases had no gene match. This CDR3 has 13 residues. Germline V gene lookup returns CDR1 SEHNR and CDR2 FQNEAQ (reference sequence). Full variable domain (rest looked up from reference TRBV7-9 and TRBJ2-5): DTGVSQNPRHKITKRGQNVTFRCDPISEHNRLYWYRQTLGQGPEFLTYFQNEAQLEKSRLLSDRFSAERPKGSFSTLEIQRTEQGDSAMYLCATTGGGQETQYFGPGTRLLVL.

This clonotype has at least ten counts. The chain combines TRBV4-1 with TRBJ2-3; maybe TRBD2 (6 bases). The CDR3 runs 15 residues. The germline V gene has CDR1 MGHRA and CDR2 YSYEKL. Trimming shortened V by 4 bases and J by 1 base, and 12 bases separated the two germline ends. CDR3 sequence: CASSPPGLRTDTQYF. The DNA of the CDR3 is TGCGCCAGCAGCCCACCGGGACTCCGCACAGATACGCAGTATTTT.

Turning to this clonotype: A read error may be the cause here, since a much bigger clone is one base away. This chain joins TRBV9 and TRBJ1-1; 9 nucleotides agree with TRBD1. In germline, CDR1 is SGDLS, CDR2 YYNGEE. The CDR3 contains 15 residues. This chain's CDR3 is CASSARDRVYTAAFF. Here the CDR3 DNA reads TGTGCCAGCAGCGCCCGGGACAGGGTCTACACTGCAGCTTTCTTT.

J is TRBJ2-4 and V is TRBV5-5; TRBD1 matches at 7 bases. Trimming at V came to 2 bases and at J to 10 bases, leaving 3 bases not matched to a gene. CDR3 size: 12 residues. Germline CDR1 SGHKS, CDR2 YYEKEE (reference sequence). CDR3 nucleotides: TGTGCCAGCAGCTTCCAACAGGGGATTCAGTACTTC. This sequence encodes CASSFQQGIQYF.